The subject of this entry is one T cell receptor beta chain. Germline assignment: CDR1 SGHDN and CDR2 FVKESK. Trimming cost V 1 base and J 6 bases; bases outside gene matches: 9. This CDR3 contains 16 residues. Authors' methods: Nucleated cell number was recorded as an estimate derived from reference gene primer amplification. Data came from immunoSEQ multiplex PCR; TCRdb stores just in-frame clones and leaves some out. Clonal size and the V and J genes are those of that table, whereas D and trimming came from the DNA. The sample has roughly 81,000 clones, about 85% seen once. This entry belongs to a study of blood T cell repertoires in COVID-19. About the study: Sites in the United States, Italy and Spain provided acute and convalescent COVID-19 samples. Sample material is recorded as cDNA or gDNA derived from T cells, B-cell-depleted T cells, or PBMCs.

Those enrolled in Seattle joined during active infection and were followed longitudinally afterward. This TCR was sampled from a woman older than 75 with COVID-19, enrolled during active disease. This chain connects TRBV14 to TRBJ2-5; 9 bases fit TRBD2. Sequenced sample: peripheral blood. The CDR3 DNA is TGTGCCAGCAGCCAAGCCGGTGCTAGCGGGACGAAGACCCAGTACTTC. Amino acids: CASSQAGASGTKTQYF.